This T cell receptor (beta chain) was identified in a study of T cell responses to AZD1222 COVID-19 vaccine. Sequencing used immunoSEQ multiplex PCR; TCRdb keeps in-frame clones, though not all of them. The sample shows 250,000 or so clones, more than 80% of them seen only once. This CDR3 comprises 13 residues. V was cut by 5 bases and J by 2 bases, with 7 bases left in between. From germline, CDR1 is MNHEY and CDR2 SVGAGI. This chain joins TRBV6-5 and TRBJ1-3; possibly TRBD1 for D (5 bases). The receptor's source is an adult in good health. The sequencing here drew on peripheral blood, taken on day 0 of AZD1222 vaccination. This chain's CDR3 is CASSRGTGNTIYF. CDR3 DNA sequence: TGTGCCAGCAGTCGGGGGACTGGAAACACCATATATTTT.